This entry concerns a single T cell receptor (beta chain). The data stem from a study of blood T cell repertoires in COVID-19. For the study at large: The samples span acute and convalescent COVID-19 from the United States, Italy and Spain.

The Seattle patients, enrolled during active infection, were followed longitudinally. Trimming at V came to 3 bases and at J to 2 bases, leaving 3 bases not matched to a gene. The germline CDR1 and CDR2 sequences are GTSNPN and SVGIG (reference sequence). The CDR3 has 13 residues. Libraries were prepared by immunoSEQ multiplex PCR; TCRdb keeps only in-frame clonotypes and omits some of them. The sample carries around 200,000 clones, roughly nine tenths recorded once. The V call is TRBV30, the J call TRBJ2-5, with 7 bases identical to TRBD2. The sequence was collected from a woman aged 55-69 years with COVID-19, enrolled during active disease. The sample was peripheral blood. The CDR3 DNA reads as TGTGCCTGGAGGCGGGAGAGTCAAGAGACCCAGTACTTC. Protein: CAWRRESQETQYF.